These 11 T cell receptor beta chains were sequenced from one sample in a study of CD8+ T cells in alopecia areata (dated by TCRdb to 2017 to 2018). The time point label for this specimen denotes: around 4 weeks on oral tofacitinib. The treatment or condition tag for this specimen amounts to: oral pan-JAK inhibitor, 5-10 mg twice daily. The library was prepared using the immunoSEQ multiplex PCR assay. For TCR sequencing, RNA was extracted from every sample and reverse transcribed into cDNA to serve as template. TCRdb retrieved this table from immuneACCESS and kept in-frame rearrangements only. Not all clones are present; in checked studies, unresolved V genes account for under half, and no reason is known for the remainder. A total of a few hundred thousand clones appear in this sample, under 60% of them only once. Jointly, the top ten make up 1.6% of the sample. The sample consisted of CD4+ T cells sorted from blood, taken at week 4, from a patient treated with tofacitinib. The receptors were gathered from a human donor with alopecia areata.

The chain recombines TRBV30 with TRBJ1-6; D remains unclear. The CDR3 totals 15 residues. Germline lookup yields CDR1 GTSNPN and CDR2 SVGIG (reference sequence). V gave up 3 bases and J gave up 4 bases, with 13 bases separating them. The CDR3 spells CAWRVATSYNSPLHF. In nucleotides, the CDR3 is TGTGCCTGGAGAGTCGCCACGAGTTATAATTCACCCCTCCACTTT.

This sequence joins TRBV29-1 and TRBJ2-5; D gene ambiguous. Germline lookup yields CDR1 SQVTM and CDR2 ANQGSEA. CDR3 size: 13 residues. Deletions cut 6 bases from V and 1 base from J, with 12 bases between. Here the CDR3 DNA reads TGCAGCGTCGAACGCCCGGGCCAAGAGACCCAGTACTTC. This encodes CSVERPGQETQYF.

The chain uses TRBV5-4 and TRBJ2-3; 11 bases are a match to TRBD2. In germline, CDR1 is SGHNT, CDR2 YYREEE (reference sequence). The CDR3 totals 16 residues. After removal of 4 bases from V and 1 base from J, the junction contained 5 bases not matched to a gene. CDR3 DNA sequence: TGTGCCAGCAGCCGTAGCGGGGGGGCCGGCACAGATACGCAGTATTTT. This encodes CASSRSGGAGTDTQYF.

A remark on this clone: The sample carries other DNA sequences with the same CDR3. DNA of the CDR3: TGCAGCGTTCGAACAGGGGCGAACACTGAAGCTTTCTTT. Amino acids: CSVRTGANTEAFF. The chain has TRBV29-1 and TRBJ1-1, with 7 bases that match TRBD1. The CDR3 is 13 amino acids. V lost 5 bases and J lost 1; bases outside the gene matches: 4. Germline V gene sequence: CDR1 SQVTM, CDR2 ANQGSEA.

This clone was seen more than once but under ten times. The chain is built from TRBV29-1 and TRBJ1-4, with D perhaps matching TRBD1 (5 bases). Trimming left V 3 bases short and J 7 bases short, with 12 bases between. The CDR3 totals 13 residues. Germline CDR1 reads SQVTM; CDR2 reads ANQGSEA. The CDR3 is CSVERDGIEKLFF. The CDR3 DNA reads TGCAGCGTTGAGCGGGACGGGATTGAAAAACTGTTTTTT. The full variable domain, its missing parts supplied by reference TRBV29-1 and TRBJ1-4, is SAVISQKPSRDICQRGTSLTIQCQVDSQVTMMFWYRQQPGQSLTLIATANQGSEATYESGFVIDKFPISRPNLTFSTLTVSNMSPEDSSIYLCSVERDGIEKLFFGSGTQLSVL.

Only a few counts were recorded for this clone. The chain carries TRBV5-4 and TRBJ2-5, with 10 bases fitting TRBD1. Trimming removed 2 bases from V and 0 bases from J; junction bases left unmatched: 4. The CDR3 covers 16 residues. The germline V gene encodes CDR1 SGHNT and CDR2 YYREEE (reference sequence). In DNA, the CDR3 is TGTGCCAGCAGCTTTGGGGACAGGGGAAACCAAGAGACCCAGTACTTC. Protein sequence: CASSFGDRGNQETQYF.

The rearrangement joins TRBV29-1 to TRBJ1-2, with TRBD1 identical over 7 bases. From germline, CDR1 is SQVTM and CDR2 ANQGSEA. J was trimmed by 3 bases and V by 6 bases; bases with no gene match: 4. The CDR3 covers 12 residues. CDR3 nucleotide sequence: TGCAGCGTGACTCAGGGGGACTATGGCTACACCTTC. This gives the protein CSVTQGDYGYTF.

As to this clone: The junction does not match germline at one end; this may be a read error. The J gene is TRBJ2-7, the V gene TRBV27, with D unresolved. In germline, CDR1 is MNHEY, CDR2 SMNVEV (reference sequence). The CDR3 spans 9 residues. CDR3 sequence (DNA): TGTGCCAGCTTGGGTTCGGGTCCGTTC. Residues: CASLGSGPF.

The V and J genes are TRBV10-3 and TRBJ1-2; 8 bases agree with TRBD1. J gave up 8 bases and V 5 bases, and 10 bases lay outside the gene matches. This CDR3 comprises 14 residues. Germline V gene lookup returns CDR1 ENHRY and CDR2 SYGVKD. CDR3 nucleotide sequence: TGTGCCATCAGTAATCTCCAGGGGGCCTGGGGCTACACCTTC. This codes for CAISNLQGAWGYTF.

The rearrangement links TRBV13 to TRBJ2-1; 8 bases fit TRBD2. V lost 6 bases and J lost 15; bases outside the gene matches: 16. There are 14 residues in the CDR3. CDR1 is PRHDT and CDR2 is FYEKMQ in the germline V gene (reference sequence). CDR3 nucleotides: TGTGCCAGCAGTCCCTACGACCCGGGACTAGTAATGTTCTTC. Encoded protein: CASSPYDPGLVMFF.

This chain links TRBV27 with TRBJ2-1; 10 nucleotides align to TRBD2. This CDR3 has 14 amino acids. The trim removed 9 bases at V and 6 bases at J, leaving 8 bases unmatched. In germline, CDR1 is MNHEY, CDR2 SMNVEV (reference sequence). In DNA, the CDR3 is TGTGCCAGTCAGGGACTAGCGAGGGGCAATGAGCAGTTCTTC. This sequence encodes CASQGLARGNEQFF.